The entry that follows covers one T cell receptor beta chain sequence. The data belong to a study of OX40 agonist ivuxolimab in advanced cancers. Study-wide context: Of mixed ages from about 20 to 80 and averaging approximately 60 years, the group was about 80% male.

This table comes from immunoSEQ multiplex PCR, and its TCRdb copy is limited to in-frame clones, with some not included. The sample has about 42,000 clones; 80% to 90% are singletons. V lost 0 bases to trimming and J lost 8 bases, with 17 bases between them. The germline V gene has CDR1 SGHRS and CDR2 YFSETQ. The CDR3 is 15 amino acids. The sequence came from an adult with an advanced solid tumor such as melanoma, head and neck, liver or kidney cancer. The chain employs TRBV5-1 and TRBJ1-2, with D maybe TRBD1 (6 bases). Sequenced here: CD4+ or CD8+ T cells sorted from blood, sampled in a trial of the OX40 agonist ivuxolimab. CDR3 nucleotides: TGCGCCAGCAGCTTGGCCGGGGGCGGTATGCGAGGCTACACCTTC. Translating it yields CASSLAGGGMRGYTF.